This T cell receptor (beta chain) was sequenced for a study of identifying expanded T cells in peripheral blood. Clones were sequenced by immunoSEQ multiplex PCR, and TCRdb holds only the in-frame ones, with some missing. The table shows about 78,000 clones, with 88% occurring only once. Germline V gene sequence: CDR1 LGHNA, CDR2 YSLEER. V was pared by 4 bases and J by 4 bases, with 6 bases of the junction left unmatched. The CDR3 covers 14 residues. Input material: blood. The chain employs TRBV4-3 and TRBJ1-1; 7 positions match TRBD1. The clonotype was recovered from a person aged 18 to 75 in good health. The CDR3 DNA follows: TGCGCCAGCAGCCCGACGACAGGGTCCACTGAAGCTTTCTTT. Translated: CASSPTTGSTEAFF.